The following is a T cell receptor (beta chain) sequence with its context. No cognate antigen has been identified for it. Base qualities are not at hand, and no much larger clone is one base apart. The data were obtained in a study of CD8 T cells in ankylosing spondylitis (dated by TCRdb to about 2017). Background for the entire study: T cell receptor beta repertoires were profiled in healthy donors and ankylosing spondylitis patients so that disease-linked TCR variants could be found. The full study cohort was made up of approximately 24 ankylosing spondylitis patients and 108 healthy donors. Peripheral blood samples were taken, and synovial fluid was additionally collected from ankylosing spondylitis patients. What the work shows at the level of the full study, not this receptor alone: A TCR beta motif made up of under ten highly homologous amino acid variants appeared to be characteristic of blood from ankylosing spondylitis patients. In peripheral blood, the disease-linked clones were found at relatively low frequencies and had a CD8+ phenotype. According to the report, matched synovial fluid samples from ankylosing spondylitis patients were significantly enriched for the disease-linked clones. Some of the motif variants had been reported before in the synovial fluid and blood of reactive arthritis patients, a finding that suggests common disease-initiation mechanisms.

The CDR3 spans 14 residues, from the cysteine through the phenylalanine. Of the read, only the CDR3 DNA is kept; its 42 bases are in frame from base 1. V is reduced by 4 bases and J by 3 bases, leaving a spacing of 13 bases between them. The germline V gene yields SGHRS for CDR1 and YFSETQ for CDR2. Instrument used: Illumina HiSeq 2500. Quantitative 5'-RACE with molecular barcodes was the method used to prepare the TCR beta libraries. The original pipeline was this. A new computational method based on a probabilistic model of VDJ rearrangement was used to identify disease-linked TCR variants. TCRdb handled the public reads itself, with Q25 trimming in fastp and clone calling in MiXCR, and kept productive beta chains. CDR3 protein duplicates are merged, each entry listing the most common genes and DNA. TCRdb's processing, not the study's, gives the V and J calls here. For this sample there are roughly 440,000 distinct CDR3 sequences; 17% appear just once. Just over 1% of the sample is in the top ten clones.

The sequence was collected from a male donor with ankylosing spondylitis. Rearrangement joined TRBV5-1 to TRBJ1-1, with the D gene call left open. Material: blood, either unsorted or a sorted T cell fraction (not recorded which). The sequence in DNA is TGCGCCAGCAGCACCCGCGGTGCCGACACTGAAGCTTTCTTT. Its translation reads: CASSTRGADTEAFF.